These 26 T cell receptor beta chains were sequenced from one sample in a study of identical twins. From the 5' RACE reads, TCRdb called clonotypes with MiXCR, one entry per CDR3 protein. The sample consists of roughly 770,000 distinct CDR3 sequences, approximately 18% of them appearing once. These data are also associated with another study on T cells expressing NK-cell markers.

The sample was PBMCs. The receptors were gathered from a woman aged 18 to 35 in good health.

The chain carries TRBV16 and TRBJ1-2; TRBD1 might be the D (5 bases). V lost 3 bases to trimming and J lost 4 bases, with 9 bases between them. The CDR3 has 13 amino acids. Germline V gene lookup returns CDR1 KGHSY and CDR2 FQNENV. The CDR3 sequence: CASSQGVIYGYTF. In DNA, the CDR3 is TGTGCCAGCAGCCAGGGGGTCATCTATGGCTACACCTTC.

The table lists this clonotype with many counts. The chain has TRBV5-1 and TRBJ2-1, with 8 bases lining up with TRBD2. CDR3 length equals 15 residues. Trimming removed 3 bases from V and 0 bases from J; junction bases left unmatched: 2. Per germline, CDR1 SGHRS and CDR2 YFSETQ. CDR3 in DNA: TGCGCCAGCAGCTCCCGGGGGGGCTCCTACAATGAGCAGTTCTTC. It encodes CASSSRGGSYNEQFF.

J is TRBJ2-2 and V is TRBV20-1; maybe TRBD2 (5 bases). V dropped 0 bases and J dropped 10 bases, with 18 bases sitting between them. This CDR3 is built from 15 residues. Looked up from germline, CDR1 is DFQATT and CDR2 is SNEGSKA (reference sequence). This CDR3 is CSARDRRLGVTELFF. In DNA, the CDR3 is TGCAGTGCTAGAGATCGAAGGTTGGGAGTGACGGAGCTGTTTTTT.

This clonotype was observed a handful of times. The CDR3 loop reads CASSQGTSGGVEQFF. The CDR3 DNA follows: TGTGCCAGCAGCCAAGGGACTAGCGGGGGCGTTGAGCAGTTCTTC. The chain recombines TRBV12-3 or TRBV12-4 with TRBJ2-1, with TRBD2 identical over 14 bases. V lost 6 bases and J lost 9; bases outside the gene matches: 7. This CDR3 has 15 residues.

The rearrangement uses TRBV12-3 or TRBV12-4 and TRBJ2-7; D gene ambiguous. V lost 1 base to trimming and J lost 4 bases, with 11 bases between them. The CDR3 length is 14 residues. The CDR3, as DNA: TGTGCCAGCAGTTTAGAGCCCACACCTTACGAGCAGTACTTC. Its translation is CASSLEPTPYEQYF.

The rearrangement links TRBV7-2 to TRBJ2-3; D is unclear. TRBJ1-5 matches the DNA end more closely, so the J call is doubtful. The CDR3 covers 13 residues. Germline V gives CDR1 SGHTA, CDR2 FQGNSA. The CDR3, as DNA: TGTGCCAGCAGCTTAGAAATGCAGGATACGCAGCATTTT. Protein product: CASSLEMQDTQHF.

This clonotype was picked up a small number of times. The chain combines TRBV7-2 with TRBJ2-3, with 7 positions matching TRBD2. The junction had 3 bases not matched to a gene; V was cut back by 1 base and J by 2 bases. This CDR3 contains 15 residues. The V gene's germline CDR1 is SGHTA and CDR2 FQGNSA. The CDR3 is CASSLGREITDTQYF. CDR3 DNA: TGTGCCAGCAGCTTAGGGCGGGAGATCACAGATACGCAGTATTTT. Full variable domain (outside the CDR3, taken from reference TRBV7-2 and TRBJ2-3): GAGVSQSPSNKVTEKGKDVELRCDPISGHTALYWYRQSLGQGLEFLIYFQGNSAPDKSGLPSDRFSAERTGGSVSTLTIQRTQQEDSAVYLCASSLGREITDTQYFGPGTRLTVL.

This clonotype has a handful of counts. V usage is TRBV12-3 or TRBV12-4 and J usage is TRBJ2-2; 13 bases align to TRBD2. V shed 8 bases, J shed 5 bases, and the junction held 11 bases outside the gene matches. The CDR3 totals 17 residues. The CDR3 sequence: CASRLGLAGIWTGELFF. Written as DNA, the CDR3 is TGTGCCAGCCGCCTGGGACTAGCGGGAATCTGGACCGGGGAGCTGTTTTTT.

This clonotype was recorded once. V gene TRBV20-1 combines with J gene TRBJ2-7, with D perhaps matching TRBD1 or TRBD2 (5 bases each). Germline assignment: CDR1 DFQATT and CDR2 SNEGSKA (reference sequence). There are 12 residues in the CDR3. For the CDR3, the DNA is TGCAGAGCGGAAAGGGGCACGGGCGAGCAGTACTTC. Protein: CRAERGTGEQYF.

The table lists this clonotype with many counts. This rearrangement joins TRBV5-1 to TRBJ1-3; D uncertain. Trimming took off 5 bases at V and 7 bases at J, with 10 bases between the two ends. Per the germline V gene, CDR1 is SGHRS and CDR2 is YFSETQ. This CDR3 contains 12 residues. As DNA, the CDR3 is TGCGCCAGCAGTTCTGACGGCAACACCATATATTTT. Amino acids: CASSSDGNTIYF.

This clonotype was observed a handful of times. V gene TRBV5-5 combines with J gene TRBJ2-7; the D call may be TRBD1 or TRBD2 (5 bases each). Germline CDR1 and CDR2: SGHKS and YYEKEE (reference sequence). Trimming left V 4 bases short and J 1 base short, with 15 bases between. The CDR3 has 15 amino acids. This chain's CDR3 is CASSHLPGPSYEQYF. Written as DNA, the CDR3 is TGTGCCAGCAGCCATCTTCCGGGACCGTCCTACGAGCAGTACTTC. Complete variable domain (other parts from reference TRBV5-5 and TRBJ2-7): DAGVTQSPTHLIKTRGQQVTLRCSPISGHKSVSWYQQVLGQGPQFIFQYYEKEERGRGNFPDRFSARQFPNYSSELNVNALLLGDSALYLCASSHLPGPSYEQYFGPGTRLTVT.

The sample holds a few counts of this clonotype. This chain connects TRBV12-3 or TRBV12-4 to TRBJ2-2; 12 bases map to TRBD2. This CDR3 is 16 amino acids long. Trimming cost V 9 bases and J 2 bases; bases outside gene matches: 7. The chain's CDR3 is CASGRTSGVNTGELFF. The CDR3 DNA reads TGTGCCAGTGGAAGGACTAGCGGGGTTAACACCGGGGAGCTGTTTTTT.

This clonotype was observed a few times. The chain couples TRBV29-1 to TRBJ2-1; no clear D. V was shortened by 3 bases and J by 8 bases, with 17 bases between the two germline ends. This CDR3 spans 14 amino acids. CDR1 SQVTM and CDR2 ANQGSEA come from the germline V gene. The CDR3 spells CSVDWGRASDEQFF. The CDR3 nucleotides are TGCAGCGTTGATTGGGGTCGCGCGTCGGATGAGCAGTTCTTC.

This clonotype was seen a few times. The chain employs TRBV20-1 and TRBJ1-1, with D unresolved. CDR1 and CDR2 from the germline V gene are DFQATT and SNEGSKA (reference sequence). The CDR3 contains 13 residues. The V end lost 1 base, the J end lost 6 bases, and 12 bases lay between the germline ends. The CDR3 reads CSARGHGRAEAFF. The CDR3 bases are TGCAGTGCTAGAGGACATGGACGCGCTGAAGCTTTCTTT.

The CDR3, as DNA: TGTGCCAGCAGTTATCGACAGGACAATCAGCCCCAGCATTTT. It specifies CASSYRQDNQPQHF. This chain joins TRBV6-5 and TRBJ1-5, with a possible D match to TRBD1 (6 bases). The V end was cut by 3 bases, the J end by 3 bases, with 9 bases between. Germline loops: CDR1 MNHEY, CDR2 SVGAGI. The CDR3 has 14 amino acids.

The chain is built from TRBV12-3 or TRBV12-4 and TRBJ2-1; D is ambiguous. V lost 3 bases and J 3 bases, leaving 12 bases between the germline ends. This CDR3 spans 15 amino acids. CDR3 DNA sequence: TGTGCCAGCAGTTTTCGGGTCGTAGTCTACAATGAGCAGTTCTTC. Amino acids: CASSFRVVVYNEQFF.

This chain links TRBV10-1 with TRBJ2-1; D possibly matches TRBD1 or TRBD2 (5 bases each). This CDR3 is 12 amino acids long. Germline CDR1 reads WNHNN; CDR2 reads SYGVQD (reference sequence). Trimming left V 3 bases short and J 9 bases short, with 9 bases between. CDR3 in amino acids: CASSEPGTEQFF. CDR3 coding DNA: TGCGCCAGCAGTGAACCCGGGACTGAGCAGTTCTTC.

The gene calls are TRBV20-1 and TRBJ2-2, with 10 bases lining up with TRBD2. In germline, CDR1 is DFQATT, CDR2 SNEGSKA (reference sequence). V dropped 3 bases and J dropped 4; count of bases not matched to a gene: 14. The CDR3 extends over 18 amino acids. The CDR3: CSARSSSGRFSVTGELFF. In DNA form, the CDR3 reads TGCAGTGCTAGGTCGTCTAGCGGGAGATTTTCGGTCACCGGGGAGCTGTTTTTT.

The rearrangement links TRBV10-2 to TRBJ1-5; D is uncertain. Trimming took 4 bases from V and 7 from J, leaving 14 bases between them. This CDR3 spans 14 amino acids. In germline, CDR1 is WSHSY, CDR2 SAAADI. CDR3 nucleotide sequence: TGCGCCAGCAGTGCTCGGAGGGTGGGGCAGCCCCAGCATTTT. It yields the protein CASSARRVGQPQHF.

The chain joins TRBV15 to TRBJ2-4; 9 nucleotides line up with TRBD1. CDR3 length: 15 residues. Trimming removed 2 bases from V and 8 bases from J; junction bases left unmatched: 7. Looked up from germline, CDR1 is LNHNV and CDR2 is YYDKDF (reference sequence). DNA for the CDR3: TGTGCCACCAGCAGATTACAGGGGGCAAGGTACATTCAGTACTTC. Its protein is CATSRLQGARYIQYF.

This chain connects TRBV10-3 to TRBJ1-1, with D perhaps matching TRBD1 (5 bases). V lost 4 bases and J 7 bases, leaving 10 bases between the germline ends. Looked up from germline, CDR1 is ENHRY and CDR2 is SYGVKD. The CDR3 runs 12 residues. This chain's CDR3 is CAISVGGNEAFF. CDR3 bases: TGTGCCATCAGTGTTGGGGGAAATGAAGCTTTCTTT.

The chain links TRBV15 to TRBJ2-7, with D possibly TRBD2 on 5 matching bases. Germline V gene lookup returns CDR1 LNHNV and CDR2 YYDKDF (reference sequence). Trimming left V 5 bases short and J 1 base short, with 12 bases between. The CDR3 contains 14 residues. The CDR3 DNA is TGTGCCACCAGCCTAAGGGCGGGTTCCTACGAGCAGTACTTC. Translation gives CATSLRAGSYEQYF.

This clonotype turned up a few times. The chain joins TRBV29-1 to TRBJ2-7; perhaps TRBD1 as D (5 bases). Germline lookup yields CDR1 SQVTM and CDR2 ANQGSEA. V was cut by 2 bases and J by 2 bases, with 10 bases left in between. The CDR3 has 13 amino acids. CDR3 nucleotides: TGCAGCGTTGAAAAGGACACGACCTACGAGCAGTACTTC. Translating gives CSVEKDTTYEQYF.

There are a few counts of this clonotype. The genes are TRBV6-6 and TRBJ2-5; D gene unclear. The germline V gene has CDR1 MNHNY and CDR2 SVGAGI (reference sequence). V lost 6 bases and J lost 4, with 6 bases in between. The CDR3 contains 11 residues. Here the CDR3 reads CASRQRETQYF. The CDR3 DNA reads as TGTGCCAGCAGGCAGAGAGAGACCCAGTACTTC.

The chain recombines TRBV6-1 with TRBJ2-7, with D maybe TRBD2 (6 bases). Germline CDR1 MNHNS, CDR2 SASEGT. V lost 6 bases and J lost 3, with 21 bases in between. The CDR3 totals 16 residues. CDR3 nucleotide sequence: TGTGCCAGCAGCCGGGCTAGTCCAGCGGGCTACTACGAGCAGTACTTC. This translates into CASSRASPAGYYEQYF.

This clonotype was seen more than once but under ten times. V gene TRBV10-3 combines with J gene TRBJ2-7, with 8 bases identical to TRBD1. The CDR3 has 13 amino acids. The V gene's germline CDR1 is ENHRY and CDR2 SYGVKD. With 9 bases clipped from V and 0 bases from J, the junction kept 4 bases outside the gene matches. The CDR3 DNA sequence: TGTGCCATAGGGACAGGTCCCTCCTACGAGCAGTACTTC. This gives the protein CAIGTGPSYEQYF.